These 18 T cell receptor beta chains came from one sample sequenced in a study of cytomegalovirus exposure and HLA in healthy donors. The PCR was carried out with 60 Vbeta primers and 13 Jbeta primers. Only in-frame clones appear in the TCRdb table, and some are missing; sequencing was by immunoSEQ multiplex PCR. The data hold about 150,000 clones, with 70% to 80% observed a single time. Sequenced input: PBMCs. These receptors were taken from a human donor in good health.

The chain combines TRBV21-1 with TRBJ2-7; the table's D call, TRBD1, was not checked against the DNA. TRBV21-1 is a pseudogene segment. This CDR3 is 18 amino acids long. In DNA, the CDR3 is TGTGCCAGCAGCCACAGGGCCCCGAAGCCGGAGCGTCTGTACGAGCAGTACTTC. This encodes CASSHRAPKPERLYEQYF.

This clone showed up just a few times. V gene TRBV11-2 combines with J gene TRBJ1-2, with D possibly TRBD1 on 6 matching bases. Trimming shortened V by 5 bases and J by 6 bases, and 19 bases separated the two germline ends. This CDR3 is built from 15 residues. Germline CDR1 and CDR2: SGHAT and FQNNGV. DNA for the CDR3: TGTGCCAGCAGCCCCGTCCAGGGGAAGTCGCATGGCTACACCTTC. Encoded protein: CASSPVQGKSHGYTF.

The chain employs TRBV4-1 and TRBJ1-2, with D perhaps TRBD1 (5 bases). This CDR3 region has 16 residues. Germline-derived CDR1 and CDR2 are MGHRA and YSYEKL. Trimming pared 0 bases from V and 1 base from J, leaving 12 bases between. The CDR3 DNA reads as TGCGCCAGCAGCCAAGATCTGACAGTCCGTAACTATGGCTACACCTTC. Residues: CASSQDLTVRNYGYTF.

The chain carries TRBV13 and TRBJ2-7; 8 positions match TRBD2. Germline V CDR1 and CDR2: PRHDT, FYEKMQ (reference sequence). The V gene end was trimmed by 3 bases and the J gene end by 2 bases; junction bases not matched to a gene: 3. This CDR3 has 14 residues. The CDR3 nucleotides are TGTGCCAGCAGCTTCAGCGGGAGAACCTACGAGCAGTACTTC. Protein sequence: CASSFSGRTYEQYF.

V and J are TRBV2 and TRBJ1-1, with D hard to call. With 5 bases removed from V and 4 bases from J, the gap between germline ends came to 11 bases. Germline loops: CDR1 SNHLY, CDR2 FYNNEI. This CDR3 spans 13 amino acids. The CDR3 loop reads CASSRGYGTEAFF. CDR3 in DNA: TGTGCCAGCAGTCGGGGTTATGGCACTGAAGCTTTCTTT.

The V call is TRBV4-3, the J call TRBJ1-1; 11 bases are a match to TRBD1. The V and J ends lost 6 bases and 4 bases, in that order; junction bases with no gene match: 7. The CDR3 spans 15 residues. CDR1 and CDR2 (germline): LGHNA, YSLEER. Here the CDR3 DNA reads TGCGCCAGCAGTCCCCGGACAGGGGGCCCCACTGAAGCTTTCTTT. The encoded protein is CASSPRTGGPTEAFF.

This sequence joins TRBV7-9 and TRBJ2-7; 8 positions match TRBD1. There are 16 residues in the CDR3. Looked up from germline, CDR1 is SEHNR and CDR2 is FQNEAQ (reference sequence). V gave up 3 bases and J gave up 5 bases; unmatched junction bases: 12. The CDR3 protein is CASSFTTGEREDEQYF. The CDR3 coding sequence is TGTGCCAGCAGCTTTACGACAGGGGAAAGGGAGGACGAGCAGTACTTC.

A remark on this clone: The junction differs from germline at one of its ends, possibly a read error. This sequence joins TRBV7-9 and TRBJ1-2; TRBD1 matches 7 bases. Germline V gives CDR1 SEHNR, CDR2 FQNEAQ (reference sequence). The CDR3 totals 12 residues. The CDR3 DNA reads TGTTCCAGCAGCTTAGCAGGGGGAGGCTACACCTTC. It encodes CSSSLAGGGYTF.

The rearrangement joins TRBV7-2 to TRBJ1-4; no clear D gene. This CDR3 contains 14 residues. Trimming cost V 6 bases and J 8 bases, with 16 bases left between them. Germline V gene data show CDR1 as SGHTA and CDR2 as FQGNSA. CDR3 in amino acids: CASRPTMDWEKLFF. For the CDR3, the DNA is TGTGCCAGCAGACCGACGATGGACTGGGAAAAACTGTTTTTT.

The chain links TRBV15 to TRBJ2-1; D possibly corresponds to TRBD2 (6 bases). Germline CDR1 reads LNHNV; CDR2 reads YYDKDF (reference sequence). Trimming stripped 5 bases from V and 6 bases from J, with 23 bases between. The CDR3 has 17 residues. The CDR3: CATSPLPSGVRVNEQFF. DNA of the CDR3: TGTGCCACCAGCCCCTTGCCTTCGGGGGTTAGAGTCAATGAGCAGTTCTTC.

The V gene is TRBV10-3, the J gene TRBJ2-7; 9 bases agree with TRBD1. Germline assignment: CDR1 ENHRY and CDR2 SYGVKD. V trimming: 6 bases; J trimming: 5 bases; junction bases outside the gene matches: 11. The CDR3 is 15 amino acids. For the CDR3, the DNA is TGTGCCATCAGGAGGACAGGGGTGGTGGAACACGAGCAGTACTTC. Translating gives CAIRRTGVVEHEQYF.

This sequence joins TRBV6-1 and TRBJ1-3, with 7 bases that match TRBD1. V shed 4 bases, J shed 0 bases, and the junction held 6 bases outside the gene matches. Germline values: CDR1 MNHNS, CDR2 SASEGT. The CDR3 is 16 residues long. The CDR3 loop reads CASSGQGSPSGNTIYF. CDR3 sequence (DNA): TGTGCCAGCAGTGGACAGGGTAGCCCCTCTGGAAACACCATATATTTT.

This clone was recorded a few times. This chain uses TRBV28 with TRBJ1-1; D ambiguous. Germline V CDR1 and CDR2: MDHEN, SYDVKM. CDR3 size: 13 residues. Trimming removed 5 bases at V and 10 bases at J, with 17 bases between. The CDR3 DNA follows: TGTGCCAGCAGTGGAGCCGGAGCGCTACTAGCTTTCTTT. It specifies CASSGAGALLAFF.

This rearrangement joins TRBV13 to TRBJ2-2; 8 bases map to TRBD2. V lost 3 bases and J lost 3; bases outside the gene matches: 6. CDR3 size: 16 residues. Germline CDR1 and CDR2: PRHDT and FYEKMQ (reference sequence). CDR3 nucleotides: TGTGCCAGCAGCTTTTTCCGGGGGGGTGACACCGGGGAGCTGTTTTTT. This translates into CASSFFRGGDTGELFF.

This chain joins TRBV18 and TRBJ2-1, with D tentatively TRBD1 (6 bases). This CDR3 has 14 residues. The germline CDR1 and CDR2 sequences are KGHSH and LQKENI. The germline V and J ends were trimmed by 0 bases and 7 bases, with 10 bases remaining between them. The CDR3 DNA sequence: TGTGCCAGCTCACCACCGGACAGCGGAAATGAGCAGTTCTTC. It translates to CASSPPDSGNEQFF.

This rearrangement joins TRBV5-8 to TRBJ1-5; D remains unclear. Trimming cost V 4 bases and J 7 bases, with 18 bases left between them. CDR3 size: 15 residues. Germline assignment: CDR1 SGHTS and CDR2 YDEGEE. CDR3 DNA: TGTGCCAGCAGCCCCAGCGGGAGGGTTAGACAGCCCCAGCATTTT. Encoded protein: CASSPSGRVRQPQHF.

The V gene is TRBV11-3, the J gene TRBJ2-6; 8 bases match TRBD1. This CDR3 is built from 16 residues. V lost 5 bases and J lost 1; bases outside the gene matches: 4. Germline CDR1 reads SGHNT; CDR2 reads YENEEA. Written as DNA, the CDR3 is TGTGCCAGCAGCAAACGGACAGGGTCTGGGGCCAACGTCCTGACTTTC. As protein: CASSKRTGSGANVLTF.

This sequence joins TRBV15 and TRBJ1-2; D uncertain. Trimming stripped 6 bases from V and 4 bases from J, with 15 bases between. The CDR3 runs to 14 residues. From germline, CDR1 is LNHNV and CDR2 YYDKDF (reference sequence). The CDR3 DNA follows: TGTGCCACCAGATTGACCGGGGATGTCTATGGCTACACCTTC. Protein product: CATRLTGDVYGYTF.